This T cell receptor (beta chain) was identified in a study of multiple sclerosis patients with progressive multifocal leukoencephalopathy. The method was immunoSEQ multiplex PCR; TCRdb's version includes in-frame clones alone and lacks a portion of them. The profile shows some 25,000 clones, around 93% of them singletons. Specified time point: around 12 months of natalizumab therapy. T1 and T2 blood were collected at 6 and 12 months of natalizumab. Findings of the study overall: It is unclear whether the findings reflect JC virus infection or general immunocompromise.

With respect to this clone: Its specificity is not known.

The CDR3 extends over 12 amino acids. The germline gives CDR1 SQVTM, CDR2 ANQGSEA. The V end lost 5 bases, the J end lost 6 bases, and 13 bases lay between the germline ends. Sequencing was performed on PBMCs, taken from a patient treated with natalizumab. The genes are TRBV29-1 and TRBJ1-2; unclear D gene. The origin of this receptor is a man aged 25 to 40 with multiple sclerosis. The CDR3 sequence is CSVILGHDGYTF. CDR3 in DNA: TGCAGCGTTATTCTAGGGCATGATGGCTACACCTTC.